This T cell receptor beta chain was sequenced in a study of OX40 agonist ivuxolimab in advanced cancers. Turning to the study itself: As their treatment, patients were administered ivuxolimab, an agonistic anti-OX40 (CD134) antibody. Dosing consisted of intravenous ivuxolimab at 0.01 to 10 mg/kg every 2 weeks.

There are 13 residues in the CDR3. Looked up from germline, CDR1 is SNHLY and CDR2 is FYNNEI. Trimming removed 2 bases at V and 2 bases at J, with 6 bases between. Autoimmune disease history or systemic immunosuppression led to patients being barred. Profiling relied on immunoSEQ multiplex PCR, and the TCRdb table lists in-frame clones only, not all of them. The sample shows some 74,000 clones, roughly four fifths of them seen only once. The sequenced sample was CD4+ or CD8+ T cells sorted from blood, obtained in a trial of the OX40 agonist ivuxolimab. The clonotype comes from an adult with an advanced solid tumor such as melanoma, head and neck, liver or kidney cancer. The chain has TRBV2 and TRBJ2-5, with D unresolved. In nucleotides, the CDR3 is TGTGCCAGCAGTGAACTAGAGCAAGAGACCCAGTACTTC. Translating it yields CASSELEQETQYF.